This T cell receptor (beta chain) was retrieved from a study of T cell responses to AZD1222 COVID-19 vaccine. Study-wide points: Without day 14 samples, only post-peak T cell repertoires were studied.

As regards this clone: Its antigen remains unknown.

The CDR3 covers 13 residues. The trim removed 4 bases at V and 7 bases at J, leaving 3 bases unmatched. Assay: immunoSEQ multiplex PCR; the TCRdb copy retains only in-frame clones and omits some. The table shows 150,000 or so clones, with about 90% occurring only once. The clonotype comes from an adult who received the AZD1222 COVID-19 vaccine. Sequenced here: peripheral blood, sampled 28 days after the second AZD1222 dose. V and J are TRBV12-3 or TRBV12-4 and TRBJ1-5, with TRBD1 matching 8 bases. CDR3 nucleotides: TGTGCCAGCAGTTACAGGGGGGGCCAGCCCCAGCATTTT. Translation gives CASSYRGGQPQHF.